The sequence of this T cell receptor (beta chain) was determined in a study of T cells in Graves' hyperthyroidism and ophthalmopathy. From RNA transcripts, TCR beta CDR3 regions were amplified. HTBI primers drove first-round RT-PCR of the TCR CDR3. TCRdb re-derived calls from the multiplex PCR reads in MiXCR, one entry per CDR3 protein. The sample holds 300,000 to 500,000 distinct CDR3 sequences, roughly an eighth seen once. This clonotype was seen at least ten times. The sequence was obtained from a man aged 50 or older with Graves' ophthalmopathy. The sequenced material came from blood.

CDR3 sequence: CSASPPDSPNTEAFF. CDR3 coding DNA: TGCAGTGCTAGTCCACCAGACAGTCCGAACACTGAAGCTTTCTTT. The gene calls are TRBV20-1 and TRBJ1-1; D possibly corresponds to TRBD1 (5 bases). The V gene's germline CDR1 is DFQATT and CDR2 SNEGSKA (reference sequence). V lost 3 bases to trimming and J lost 1 base, with 15 bases between them. The CDR3 has 15 amino acids.